A single sample gave rise to the 28 T cell receptor beta chains below, sequenced in a study of T cell responses to AZD1222 COVID-19 vaccine. Assay: immunoSEQ multiplex PCR; the TCRdb copy retains only in-frame clones and omits some. This sample carries 150,000 to 170,000 clones, about 90% of them seen once, and the ten largest clones take 5.5%. The sequencing used peripheral blood, collected on day 0 of MenACWY control vaccination. The receptor source for this set is an adult in good health.

This clone has just a few counts. The DNA of the CDR3 is TGTGCCAGCAGTGGCAGGGGGGTTTGGAACACTGAAGCTTTCTTT. It translates to CASSGRGVWNTEAFF. The chain joins TRBV2 to TRBJ1-1; 7 nucleotides align to TRBD1. J gave up 1 base and V 4 bases, and 6 bases lay outside the gene matches. CDR3 length: 15 amino acids. The germline CDR1 and CDR2 sequences are SNHLY and FYNNEI.

The chain employs TRBV28 and TRBJ1-6; possibly TRBD1 for D (5 bases). Trimming took 8 bases from V and 7 from J, leaving 21 bases between them. The CDR3 sequence is 16 residues long. CDR1 is MDHEN, CDR2 SYDVKM, per germline. CDR3 sequence (DNA): TGTGCCAGCTCTTTAGGGGTAGCGGGTGGGAATTCACCCCTCCACTTT. Translation gives CASSLGVAGGNSPLHF.

The chain uses TRBV3-1 (or the pseudogene TRBV3-2) and TRBJ1-4; perhaps TRBD1 as D (6 bases). Trimming removed 6 bases from V and 7 bases from J, with 18 bases in between. From germline, CDR1 is LGHDT and CDR2 YNNKEL (reference sequence). This CDR3 is built from 15 residues. CDR3 loop: CASSSRGEGGEKLFF. The CDR3 DNA follows: TGTGCCAGCAGTTCTAGGGGGGAGGGCGGTGAAAAACTGTTTTTT.

The V and J genes are TRBV29-1 and TRBJ2-7, with D possibly being TRBD1 (5 bases). Trimming took 3 bases from V and 0 from J, leaving 9 bases between them. The CDR3 contains 13 residues. Germline lookup yields CDR1 SQVTM and CDR2 ANQGSEA. The CDR3 spells CSVDRQGSYEQYF. The CDR3 DNA is TGCAGCGTTGACCGGCAGGGCTCCTACGAGCAGTACTTC.

CDR3 protein: CASSLQGASGYTF. CDR3 bases: TGTGCCAGCAGTTTACAGGGGGCGAGTGGCTACACCTTC. The rearrangement links TRBV12-3 or TRBV12-4 to TRBJ1-2; 8 bases agree with TRBD1. The CDR3 totals 13 residues. Losses at the gene ends were 2 bases for V and 7 bases for J; bases not matched to a gene: 3.

This clone was seen more than once but under ten times. The chain recombines TRBV6-1 with TRBJ1-2; D call uncertain. The ends were cut back, 2 bases at V and 8 bases at J, with 15 bases in the middle. This CDR3 region has 14 residues. Germline V lookup: CDR1 MNHNS, CDR2 SASEGT. The CDR3 nucleotides are TGTGCCAGCAGTGAATCACGGGCCCGGAAAGGCTACACCTTC. Protein product: CASSESRARKGYTF.

The chain carries TRBV27 and TRBJ1-2, with D perhaps matching TRBD1 (5 bases). Germline V gene lookup returns CDR1 MNHEY and CDR2 SMNVEV (reference sequence). V was trimmed by 4 bases and J by 4 bases, leaving 16 bases between them. The CDR3 totals 15 residues. The CDR3 loop reads CASSSPAGGSYGYTF. DNA for the CDR3: TGTGCCAGCAGTTCCCCCGCTGGGGGAAGCTATGGCTACACCTTC.

V gene TRBV5-6 combines with J gene TRBJ1-5; 9 nucleotides align to TRBD1. CDR1 and CDR2 from the germline V gene are SGHDT and YYEEEE. This CDR3 region has 16 residues. With V trimmed by 4 bases and J by 2 bases, 7 bases remained unmatched. For the CDR3, the DNA is TGTGCCAGCAGCCGACAGGGGGATAACGGCAATCAGCCCCAGCATTTT. It is translated as CASSRQGDNGNQPQHF.

This clone has a single count. V gene TRBV7-8 combines with J gene TRBJ2-7; D gene ambiguous. With 4 bases removed from V and 0 bases from J, the gap between germline ends came to 10 bases. There are 14 residues in the CDR3. Germline lookup yields CDR1 SGHVS and CDR2 FQNEAQ. The CDR3 bases are TGTGCCAGCAGCTCGCCCGTCCACTCCTACGAGCAGTACTTC. It codes for CASSSPVHSYEQYF.

This clone appeared a single time. The chain carries TRBV5-1 and TRBJ1-2, with a tentative D call TRBD1 (5 bases). Germline V gives CDR1 SGHRS, CDR2 YFSETQ. The length of the CDR3 is 13 residues. V lost 5 bases and J 6 bases, leaving 14 bases between the germline ends. CDR3 coding DNA: TGCGCCAGCAGTCCTTCCGGGACCCATGGCTACACCTTC. This codes for CASSPSGTHGYTF.

V is TRBV18 and J is TRBJ2-1, with 14 bases identical to TRBD2. The CDR3 contains 19 residues. CDR1 and CDR2 (germline): KGHSH, LQKENI. The V segment lost 6 bases and the J segment 4 bases; nucleotides outside the gene matches: 14. This CDR3 reads CASSHSITGTSGGYNEQFF. In DNA form, the CDR3 reads TGTGCCAGCTCTCACAGCATTACCGGGACTAGCGGGGGTTACAATGAGCAGTTCTTC.

J is TRBJ1-2 and V is TRBV6-6, with 8 nucleotides matching TRBD1. Germline assignment: CDR1 MNHNY and CDR2 SVGAGI (reference sequence). Losses at the gene ends were 4 bases for V and 3 bases for J; bases not matched to a gene: 4. There are 14 residues in the CDR3. The CDR3 sequence is CASSWTGMDYGYTF. The CDR3 nucleotides read TGTGCCAGCAGTTGGACAGGGATGGACTATGGCTACACCTTC.

This clone was detected ten times or more. J is TRBJ2-7 and V is TRBV5-8; D is undetermined. This CDR3 spans 14 amino acids. The germline V gene encodes CDR1 SGHTS and CDR2 YDEGEE. With 4 bases removed from V and 4 bases from J, the gap between germline ends came to 15 bases. In nucleotides, the CDR3 is TGTGCCAGCAGCCTTGTGGGGATGACTTACGAGCAGTACTTC. Residues: CASSLVGMTYEQYF.

The chain recombines TRBV7-3 with TRBJ2-3, with 7 bases identical to TRBD1. CDR1 and CDR2 (germline): SGHTA, FQGTGA. This CDR3 contains 15 residues. Trimming took 4 bases from V and 2 from J; bases not matched to a gene: 6. The CDR3 protein is CASSSPTGFTDTQYF. For the CDR3, the DNA is TGTGCCAGCAGCTCCCCGACAGGGTTCACAGATACGCAGTATTTT.

The rearrangement uses TRBV5-1 and TRBJ2-3, with D possibly TRBD2 on 6 matching bases. This CDR3 has 14 residues. Looked up from germline, CDR1 is SGHRS and CDR2 is YFSETQ. Deletions cut 3 bases from V and 2 bases from J, with 10 bases between. CDR3 DNA sequence: TGCGCCAGCAGCTCAGGAGGGGTCACAGATACGCAGTATTTT. Its protein is CASSSGGVTDTQYF.

The V and J genes are TRBV7-7 and TRBJ2-2, with 11 bases aligning to TRBD1. Germline values: CDR1 SSHAT, CDR2 FNYEAQ (reference sequence). V was pared by 5 bases and J by 2 bases, with 13 bases of the junction left unmatched. This CDR3 is 19 amino acids long. The CDR3 nucleotides read TGTGCCAGCAGCCCCGGGACAGGGGGAGTCCGGGCTAACACCGGGGAGCTGTTTTTT. Residues: CASSPGTGGVRANTGELFF.

There are a few counts of this clone. The chain links TRBV5-1 to TRBJ1-6; perhaps TRBD1 as D (5 bases). There are 14 residues in the CDR3. V dropped 1 base and J dropped 9 bases, with 11 bases sitting between them. Germline-derived CDR1 and CDR2 are SGHRS and YFSETQ. The CDR3: CASSLLSGGSPLHF. CDR3 nucleotide sequence: TGCGCCAGCAGCTTGTTATCTGGGGGTTCACCCCTCCACTTT.

The chain uses TRBV6-5 and TRBJ1-2, with 8 bases matching TRBD1. The ends lost 6 bases at V and 4 bases at J; junction bases unmatched: 10. This CDR3 spans 15 amino acids. Germline V lookup: CDR1 MNHEY, CDR2 SVGAGI. The CDR3, as DNA: TGTGCCAGCAGCATATCTACAGGGGGAGTCTATGGCTACACCTTC. It translates to CASSISTGGVYGYTF.

This chain joins TRBV19 and TRBJ1-1; D is undetermined. The germline V gene encodes CDR1 LNHDA and CDR2 SQIVND (reference sequence). Trimming removed 3 bases from V and 8 bases from J, with 13 bases in between. This CDR3 has 13 residues. The CDR3 is CASSIAGGLEAFF. DNA of the CDR3: TGTGCCAGTAGTATTGCAGGAGGGCTAGAAGCTTTCTTT.

The rearrangement joins TRBV15 to TRBJ2-3, with TRBD2 matching 9 bases. The ends lost 5 bases at V and 7 bases at J; junction bases unmatched: 10. There are 15 residues in the CDR3. Germline lookup yields CDR1 LNHNV and CDR2 YYDKDF (reference sequence). CDR3 nucleotide sequence: TGTGCCACCAGCCACGACGCTCTAGCGGGAAATACGCAGTATTTT. Translation: CATSHDALAGNTQYF.

The chain links TRBV19 to TRBJ2-7; TRBD1 or TRBD2 may be the D gene (6 bases each). The CDR3 covers 17 residues. Between the trimmed V and J ends, which lost 4 bases and 0 bases, there was a span of 19 bases. Germline V gene data show CDR1 as LNHDA and CDR2 as SQIVND (reference sequence). The CDR3 spells CASSTRGAQLSSYEQYF. CDR3 bases: TGTGCCAGTAGTACTAGGGGGGCCCAACTGAGCTCCTACGAGCAGTACTTC.

Concerning this clone itself: The junction and the germline gene differ at one end; a read error may be behind it. The chain combines TRBV30 with TRBJ1-2; tentatively, D is TRBD1 (6 bases). The CDR3 is 12 residues long. Germline V gene lookup returns CDR1 GTSNPN and CDR2 SVGIG (reference sequence). In DNA, the CDR3 is TGTGCCTCGAGTGGGGGCACGGGGGGCTACACCTTC. The encoded protein is CASSGGTGGYTF.

The genes are TRBV27 and TRBJ1-1, with 8 bases identical to TRBD1. Germline V lookup: CDR1 MNHEY, CDR2 SMNVEV (reference sequence). V shed 3 bases, J shed 3 bases, and the junction held 12 bases outside the gene matches. The CDR3 totals 17 residues. CDR3 DNA: TGTGCCAGCAGTTTTTTTGCAGGGGGCCGAGGGTACACTGAAGCTTTCTTT. Its protein product is CASSFFAGGRGYTEAFF.

V and J are TRBV6-1 and TRBJ1-1; TRBD1 is a possible D gene (5 bases). Between the trimmed V and J ends, which lost 1 base and 0 bases, there was a span of 12 bases. Germline V gives CDR1 MNHNS, CDR2 SASEGT. This CDR3 is built from 16 residues. The CDR3 DNA reads as TGTGCCAGCAGTGAAGATAATCCGACAGTGAACACTGAAGCTTTCTTT. Translation: CASSEDNPTVNTEAFF.

The chain couples TRBV7-3 to TRBJ1-5; D possibly corresponds to TRBD1 (5 bases). This CDR3 comprises 16 residues. V lost 5 bases to trimming and J lost 2 bases, with 16 bases between them. The germline gives CDR1 SGHTA, CDR2 FQGTGA. The CDR3 protein is CASSPGYSGGNQPQHF. CDR3 nucleotide sequence: TGTGCCAGCAGCCCAGGGTACTCCGGCGGCAATCAGCCCCAGCATTTT.

This chain uses TRBV7-3 with TRBJ2-7; perhaps TRBD1 as D (5 bases). This CDR3 is 13 amino acids long. V lost 4 bases and J lost 4, with 11 bases in between. CDR1 is SGHTA and CDR2 is FQGTGA in the germline V gene. The CDR3 is CASSSHQGYEQYF. The DNA of the CDR3 is TGTGCCAGCAGCTCACACCAGGGTTACGAGCAGTACTTC.

The J gene is TRBJ1-3, the V gene TRBV2; 11 bases fit TRBD1. V gave up 7 bases and J gave up 3 bases; unmatched junction bases: 5. The germline V gene has CDR1 SNHLY and CDR2 FYNNEI. This CDR3 is 15 amino acids long. For the CDR3, the DNA is TGTGCCAGCAAAATGGACAGGGGGCTTGGAAACACCATATATTTT. As protein: CASKMDRGLGNTIYF.

The chain combines TRBV27 with TRBJ1-1, with D unclear. Germline assignment: CDR1 MNHEY and CDR2 SMNVEV (reference sequence). This CDR3 has 14 amino acids. V lost 3 bases and J lost 0, with 8 bases in between. The CDR3 nucleotides are TGTGCCAGCAGTTTCAGGAGACTGAACACTGAAGCTTTCTTT. Translating it yields CASSFRRLNTEAFF.